The clone carrying this T cell receptor beta chain was seen more than once but under ten times. Its target is unknown. The CDR3 covers 15 residues. Germline V gene sequence: CDR1 SGHRS, CDR2 YFSETQ. The J segment lost 1 base and the V segment lost 3 bases, leaving 4 bases of the junction unmatched. These data belong to a study of post-analysis software for immune sequencing data. For the study at large: Relapsing-remitting, secondary progressive and progressive-relapsing courses of multiple sclerosis were included.

Findings and caveats of the study: Roughly five TRBV segments appeared more often in patients than in controls, and TRBV5-6, TRBV5-1 and TRBV20-1 were among these. Multiple sclerosis patients showed significantly lower normalized Chao1 diversity than controls did. Samples prepared in the same batch strongly co-clustered by F measure.

TCR beta cDNA libraries included unique molecular identifiers. About 500,000 cDNA molecules were obtained per 1 to 10 million input T cells. TCRdb analysed the PCR reads with MiXCR anew, one entry per CDR3 protein. The profile shows 740,000 or so distinct CDR3 sequences, about 50% of them singletons. The sequencing sample was made of blood. The chain is built from TRBV5-1 and TRBJ2-3; TRBD1 matches at 8 bases. This clonotype was sampled from a girl between 5 and 17 years old with multiple sclerosis. The CDR3 reads CASSSSTGGTDTQYF. In DNA form, the CDR3 reads TGCGCCAGCAGCTCCTCGACAGGGGGCACAGATACGCAGTATTTT.